This entry features one T cell receptor (delta chain) sequence. Its cognate antigen has yet to be identified. This DNA's translation differs at residue 9 from TCRdb's protein, which comes from a much larger clone; a read error is likely, and the protein shown is translated from the DNA. The instrument was an Illumina MiSeq. With CATT, TCRdb called clones again from the public reads; duplicate DNA rows were later joined. The sample has under 3,500 delta-chain clones on record, 0.25% to 0.3% of them singletons. The ten largest account for 10% to 15% of the sample. The record originates from a study of gamma-delta chains in newborns, infants, children (dated by TCRdb to the late 2010s). About the full investigation: According to the study title, microbial exposure causes polyclonal expansion of innate gammadelta T cells right after birth. How innate gammadelta T cell populations in human newborns were shaped by microbial exposure immediately after birth was investigated in the study.

From the cysteine up to the phenylalanine, the CDR3 has a length of 17 residues. This entry keeps only the CDR3 DNA: 51 bases, framed from base 1. V lost 1 base and J lost 5 bases, and the count of bases not matched to a germline gene is 9. Via the germline V gene, CDR1 is NSMFDY and CDR2 ISSIKDK. The specimen sequenced was blood. The receptor's source is a child who was a newborn, infant or young child, either healthy, febrile or measles-vaccinated (not recorded which). The chain is encoded by TRAV29/DV5 joined to TRDJ3, and TRDD3 matches 7 of the central bases. The nucleotides are TGTGCAGCAAGCTCACTGGGGTCACCCCGGGACACCCGACAGATGTTTTTC. Translated, this is CAASSLGSPRDTRQMFF.